Each of the 19 T cell receptor beta chains below was sequenced from the same sample in a study of blood T cell repertoires in COVID-19. TCRdb keeps only in-frame clones here, not all; method: immunoSEQ multiplex PCR. This table holds 120,000 or so clones, approximately 90% found once. The sample comprised peripheral blood. These receptors all come from a human donor in a cohort sampled during active COVID-19.

In its sample, this clone was seen once. J is TRBJ1-1 and V is TRBV7-8, with TRBD1 matching over 7 bases. The germline V gene has CDR1 SGHVS and CDR2 FQNEAQ. The CDR3 length is 15 residues. The V and J ends lost 7 bases and 1 base, in that order; junction bases with no gene match: 9. This chain's CDR3 is CASTRDRAENTEAFF. CDR3 DNA sequence: TGTGCCAGCACAAGAGACAGGGCAGAGAACACTGAAGCTTTCTTT. The full variable domain, rest sourced from reference TRBV7-8 and TRBJ1-1, is GAGVSQSPRYKVAKRGQDVALRCDPISGHVSLFWYQQALGQGPEFLTYFQNEAQLDKSGLPSDRFFAERPEGSVSTLKIQRTQQEDSAVYLCASTRDRAENTEAFFGQGTRLTVV.

The chain combines TRBV5-1 with TRBJ2-5, with 7 bases fitting TRBD1. The length of the CDR3 is 15 residues. With V trimmed by 0 bases and J by 5 bases, 7 bases remained unmatched. The V gene's germline CDR1 is SGHRS and CDR2 YFSETQ. CDR3 sequence reads: CASSLATGSRETQYF. The DNA of the CDR3 is TGCGCCAGCAGCTTGGCGACAGGGAGTCGGGAGACCCAGTACTTC.

The CDR3 reads CSVGGQNYGYTF. The CDR3 DNA sequence: TGCAGCGTTGGGGGACAGAACTATGGCTACACCTTC. The J gene is TRBJ1-2, the V gene TRBV29-1, with 7 bases identical to TRBD1. This CDR3 region has 12 residues. Germline assignment: CDR1 SQVTM and CDR2 ANQGSEA. The junction had 1 base not matched to a gene; V was cut back by 4 bases and J by 2 bases.

The chain joins TRBV2 to TRBJ2-7; D possibly corresponds to TRBD2 (5 bases). V lost 10 bases and J lost 2, with 12 bases in between. From germline, CDR1 is SNHLY and CDR2 FYNNEI. There are 12 residues in the CDR3. The CDR3 sequence is CATEGHTYEQYF. CDR3 bases: TGTGCCACCGAGGGCCATACCTACGAGCAGTACTTC. Full variable domain (rest looked up from reference TRBV2 and TRBJ2-7): EPEVTQTPSHQVTQMGQEVILRCVPISNHLYFYWYRQILGQKVEFLVSFYNNEISEKSEIFDDQFSVERPDGSNFTLKIRSTKLEDSAMYFCATEGHTYEQYFGPGTRLTVT.

The rearrangement joins TRBV11-2 to TRBJ2-4, with D maybe TRBD1 (5 bases). Per the germline V gene, CDR1 is SGHAT and CDR2 is FQNNGV. V lost 5 bases to trimming and J lost 6 bases, with 8 bases between them. The CDR3 has 12 residues. For the CDR3, the DNA is TGTGCCAGCAGCAACGACAGAAACATTCAGTACTTC. Encoded protein: CASSNDRNIQYF.

V gene TRBV4-1 combines with J gene TRBJ2-1; 11 bases are a match to TRBD2. CDR3 length equals 16 residues. Germline trimming cut 0 bases from V and 8 bases from J; bases unmatched to any gene: 6. Germline V gene sequence: CDR1 MGHRA, CDR2 YSYEKL. CDR3 protein: CASSQDLTSGIYEQFF. Here the CDR3 DNA reads TGCGCCAGCAGCCAAGATTTGACTAGCGGGATCTATGAGCAGTTCTTC.

The chain combines TRBV29-1 with TRBJ2-5; no clear D. This CDR3 has 11 residues. CDR1 SQVTM and CDR2 ANQGSEA come from the germline V gene. V lost 1 base, J lost 3 bases, and 3 bases lay in between. The chain's CDR3 is CSVEVKETQYF. Written as DNA, the CDR3 is TGCAGCGTTGAAGTTAAAGAGACCCAGTACTTC.

In the case of this clone: In the same sample, other DNA sequences code for this CDR3. The V gene is TRBV25-1, the J gene TRBJ2-3; D ambiguous. CDR3 length: 12 amino acids. The germline V and J ends were trimmed by 6 bases and 0 bases, with 4 bases remaining between them. Germline loops: CDR1 MGHDK, CDR2 SYGVNS. CDR3 sequence reads: CASSSSTDTQYF. In DNA, the CDR3 is TGTGCCAGCAGCTCGAGCACAGATACGCAGTATTTT.

This rearrangement joins TRBV28 to TRBJ1-2; 8 nucleotides align to TRBD1. V lost 5 bases to trimming and J lost 6 bases; unmatched junction nucleotides: 5. The CDR3 contains 13 residues. CDR1 is MDHEN, CDR2 SYDVKM, per germline. The CDR3 sequence is CASSPGQDHGYTF. CDR3 DNA: TGTGCCAGCAGTCCGGGACAGGACCATGGCTACACCTTC.

This chain uses TRBV27 with TRBJ2-7; 7 nucleotides line up with TRBD1. CDR3 length equals 15 residues. The germline gives CDR1 MNHEY, CDR2 SMNVEV (reference sequence). The V gene end was trimmed by 5 bases and the J gene end by 0 bases; junction bases not matched to a gene: 7. The CDR3: CASSLSGQVSYEQYF. The CDR3 coding sequence is TGTGCCAGCAGTCTTTCCGGACAGGTCTCCTACGAGCAGTACTTC.

The rearrangement joins TRBV7-9 to TRBJ1-2; TRBD1 is a possible D gene (6 bases). The CDR3 consists of 14 residues. Trimming removed 5 bases from V and 0 bases from J, with 10 bases in between. Germline CDR1 reads SEHNR; CDR2 reads FQNEAQ (reference sequence). Here the CDR3 reads CASSRQEANYGYTF. DNA for the CDR3: TGTGCCAGCAGCAGACAGGAAGCTAACTATGGCTACACCTTC.

The chain combines TRBV15 with TRBJ2-7; D not certain. Germline loops: CDR1 LNHNV, CDR2 YYDKDF (reference sequence). With 0 bases removed from V and 0 bases from J, the gap between germline ends came to 9 bases. The CDR3 covers 15 residues. The CDR3 DNA is TGTGCCACCAGCAGAGATCAACTAAGCTCCTACGAGCAGTACTTC. Its translation: CATSRDQLSSYEQYF.

This rearrangement joins TRBV2 to TRBJ2-1, with D possibly matching TRBD2 (6 bases). V gave up 6 bases and J gave up 0 bases, with 15 bases separating them. Germline assignment: CDR1 SNHLY and CDR2 FYNNEI. The CDR3 contains 16 residues. CDR3: CASSRNAGSSYNEQFF. The CDR3 nucleotides are TGTGCCAGCAGCCGAAACGCGGGGAGCTCCTACAATGAGCAGTTCTTC.

This clone has a handful of counts. V is TRBV9 and J is TRBJ1-2; a weak D match, TRBD1 (5 bases). The V end was cut by 3 bases, the J end by 0 bases, with 12 bases between. Looked up from germline, CDR1 is SGDLS and CDR2 is YYNGEE. The CDR3 runs 15 residues. CDR3 protein: CASSARQLANYGYTF. The CDR3 DNA reads as TGTGCCAGCAGCGCCCGACAGTTAGCTAACTATGGCTACACCTTC.

The chain couples TRBV5-1 to TRBJ2-1; 8 bases align to TRBD2. The V gene's germline CDR1 is SGHRS and CDR2 YFSETQ. CDR3 length equals 16 residues. After removal of 1 base from V and 10 bases from J, the junction contained 13 bases not matched to a gene. The CDR3 loop is CASSLSAGGAPKEQFF. As DNA, the CDR3 is TGCGCCAGCAGCTTGTCCGCGGGAGGTGCCCCCAAGGAGCAGTTCTTC.

The rearrangement joins TRBV9 to TRBJ2-1; TRBD1 might be the D (5 bases). Germline CDR1 reads SGDLS; CDR2 reads YYNGEE. V was cut by 0 bases and J by 12 bases, with 10 bases left in between. The CDR3 contains 12 residues. Here the CDR3 DNA reads TGTGCCAGCAGCGTAGTTCAGGGCGGGCAGTTCTTC. It encodes CASSVVQGGQFF. Full variable domain (outside the CDR3, taken from reference TRBV9 and TRBJ2-1): DSGVTQTPKHLITATGQRVTLRCSPRSGDLSVYWYQQSLDQGLQFLIQYYNGEERAKGNILERFSAQQFPDLHSELNLSSLELGDSALYFCASSVVQGGQFFGPGTRLTVL.

V and J are TRBV2 and TRBJ1-2; 8 nucleotides align to TRBD1. In germline, CDR1 is SNHLY, CDR2 FYNNEI. This CDR3 is built from 14 residues. Trimming removed 6 bases from V and 7 bases from J; junction bases left unmatched: 10. CDR3 protein: CASSFDRGWSGYTF. CDR3 sequence (DNA): TGTGCCAGCAGCTTTGACAGGGGTTGGTCTGGCTACACCTTC.

V is TRBV20-1 and J is TRBJ2-3; a weak D match, TRBD1 (6 bases). The CDR3 sequence is 14 residues long. Germline V gene sequence: CDR1 DFQATT, CDR2 SNEGSKA (reference sequence). The V end lost 3 bases, the J end lost 3 bases, and 13 bases lay between the germline ends. The CDR3 sequence: CSASLQGRTDTQYF. CDR3 nucleotide sequence: TGCAGTGCTAGTCTCCAGGGGAGAACAGATACGCAGTATTTT.

V is TRBV20-1 and J is TRBJ2-7; tentative D call: TRBD1 (5 bases). The germline gives CDR1 DFQATT, CDR2 SNEGSKA (reference sequence). This CDR3 is built from 10 residues. The V end was cut by 6 bases, the J end by 6 bases, with 9 bases between. CDR3 in amino acids: CSAQDAEQYF. The CDR3 DNA reads TGCAGTGCACAGGACGCCGAGCAGTACTTC.